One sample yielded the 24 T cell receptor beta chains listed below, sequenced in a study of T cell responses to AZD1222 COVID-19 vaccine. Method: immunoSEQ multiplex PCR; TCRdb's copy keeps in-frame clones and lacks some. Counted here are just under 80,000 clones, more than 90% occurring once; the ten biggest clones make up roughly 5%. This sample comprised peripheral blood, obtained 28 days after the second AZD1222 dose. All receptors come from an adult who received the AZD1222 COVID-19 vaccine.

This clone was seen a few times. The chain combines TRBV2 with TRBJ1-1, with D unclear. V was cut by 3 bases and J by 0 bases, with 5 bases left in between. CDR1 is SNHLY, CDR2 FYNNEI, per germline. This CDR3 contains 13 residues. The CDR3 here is CASSEEVNTEAFF. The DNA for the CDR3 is TGTGCCAGCAGTGAGGAAGTGAACACTGAAGCTTTCTTT.

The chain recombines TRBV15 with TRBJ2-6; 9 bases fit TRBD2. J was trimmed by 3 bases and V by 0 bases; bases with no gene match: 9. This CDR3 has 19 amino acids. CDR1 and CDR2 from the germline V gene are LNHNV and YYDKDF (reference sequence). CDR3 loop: CATSRDRGLAGRGANVLTF. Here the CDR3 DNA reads TGTGCCACCAGCAGAGATCGGGGTCTAGCGGGACGTGGGGCCAACGTCCTGACTTTC.

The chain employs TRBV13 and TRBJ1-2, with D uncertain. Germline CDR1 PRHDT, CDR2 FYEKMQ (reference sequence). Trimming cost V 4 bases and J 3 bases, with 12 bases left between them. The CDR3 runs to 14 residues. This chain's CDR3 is CASSSTGIDYGYTF. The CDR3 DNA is TGTGCCAGCAGCTCGACGGGGATTGACTATGGCTACACCTTC. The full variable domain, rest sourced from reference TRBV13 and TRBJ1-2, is AAGVIQSPRHLIKEKRETATLKCYPIPRHDTVYWYQQGPGQDPQFLISFYEKMQSDKGSIPDRFSAQQFSDYHSELNMSSLELGDSALYFCASSSTGIDYGYTFGSGTRLTVV.

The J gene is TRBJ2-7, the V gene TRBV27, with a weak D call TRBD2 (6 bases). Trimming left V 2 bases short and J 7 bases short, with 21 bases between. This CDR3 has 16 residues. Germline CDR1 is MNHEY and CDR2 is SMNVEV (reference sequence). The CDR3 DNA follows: TGTGCCAGCAGTTTAAGTAGCGGAGGCATAGCCGGGGAGCAGTACTTC. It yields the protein CASSLSSGGIAGEQYF.

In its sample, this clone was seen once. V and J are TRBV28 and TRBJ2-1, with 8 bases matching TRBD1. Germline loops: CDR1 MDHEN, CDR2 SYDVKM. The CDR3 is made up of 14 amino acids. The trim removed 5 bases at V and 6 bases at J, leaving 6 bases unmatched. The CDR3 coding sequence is TGTGCCAGCAGTCCCATGGACAGGGCCAATGAGCAGTTCTTC. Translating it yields CASSPMDRANEQFF.

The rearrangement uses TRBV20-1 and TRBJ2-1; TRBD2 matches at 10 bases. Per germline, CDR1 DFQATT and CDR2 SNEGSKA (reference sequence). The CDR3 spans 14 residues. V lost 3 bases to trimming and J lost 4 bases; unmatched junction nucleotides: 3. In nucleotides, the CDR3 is TGCAGTGCTAGTTCACTAGCGGGGTACAATGAGCAGTTCTTC. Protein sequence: CSASSLAGYNEQFF.

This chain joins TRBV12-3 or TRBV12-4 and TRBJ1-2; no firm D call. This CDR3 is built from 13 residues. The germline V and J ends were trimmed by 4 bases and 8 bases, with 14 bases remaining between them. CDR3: CASSSRISYGYTF. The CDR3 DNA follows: TGTGCCAGCAGTTCAAGGATTTCTTACGGCTACACCTTC.

CDR3 amino acids: CASDGGSGTLYEQYF. CDR3 bases: TGTGCCAGCGATGGGGGTAGCGGAACCTTATACGAGCAGTACTTC. V and J are TRBV5-5 and TRBJ2-7; D perhaps matches TRBD2 (6 bases). CDR3 size: 15 residues. Germline V gives CDR1 SGHKS, CDR2 YYEKEE (reference sequence). V was trimmed by 7 bases and J by 4 bases, leaving 21 bases between them. The full variable domain, in which reference TRBV5-5 and TRBJ2-7 provide the parts outside the CDR3, is DAGVTQSPTHLIKTRGQQVTLRCSPISGHKSVSWYQQVLGQGPQFIFQYYEKEERGRGNFPDRFSARQFPNYSSELNVNALLLGDSALYLCASDGGSGTLYEQYFGPGTRLTVT.

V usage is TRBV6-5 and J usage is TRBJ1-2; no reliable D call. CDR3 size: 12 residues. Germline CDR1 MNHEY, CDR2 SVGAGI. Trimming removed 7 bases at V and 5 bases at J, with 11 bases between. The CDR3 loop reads CASTDRTYGYTF. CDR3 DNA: TGTGCCAGCACGGACCGGACGTATGGCTACACCTTC.

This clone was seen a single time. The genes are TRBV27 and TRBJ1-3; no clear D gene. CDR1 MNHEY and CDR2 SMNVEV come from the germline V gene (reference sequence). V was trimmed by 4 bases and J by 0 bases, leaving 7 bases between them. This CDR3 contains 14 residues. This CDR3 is CASSSPFSGNTIYF. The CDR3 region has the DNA TGTGCCAGCAGTTCCCCCTTCTCTGGAAACACCATATATTTT.

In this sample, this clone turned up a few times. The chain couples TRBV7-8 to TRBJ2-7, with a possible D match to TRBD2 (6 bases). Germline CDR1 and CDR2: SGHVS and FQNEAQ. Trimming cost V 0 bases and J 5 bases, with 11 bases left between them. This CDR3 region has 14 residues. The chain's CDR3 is CASSLALWGDEQYF. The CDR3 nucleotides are TGTGCCAGCAGCTTAGCATTGTGGGGGGACGAGCAGTACTTC. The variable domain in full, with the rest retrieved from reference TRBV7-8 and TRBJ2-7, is GAGVSQSPRYKVAKRGQDVALRCDPISGHVSLFWYQQALGQGPEFLTYFQNEAQLDKSGLPSDRFFAERPEGSVSTLKIQRTQQEDSAVYLCASSLALWGDEQYFGPGTRLTVT.

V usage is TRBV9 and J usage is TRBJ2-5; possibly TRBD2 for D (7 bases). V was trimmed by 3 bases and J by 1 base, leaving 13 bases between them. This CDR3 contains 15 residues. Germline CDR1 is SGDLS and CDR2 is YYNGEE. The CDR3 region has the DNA TGTGCCAGCAGCGGGGCCGGGGGGCCCCAAGAGACCCAGTACTTC. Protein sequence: CASSGAGGPQETQYF.

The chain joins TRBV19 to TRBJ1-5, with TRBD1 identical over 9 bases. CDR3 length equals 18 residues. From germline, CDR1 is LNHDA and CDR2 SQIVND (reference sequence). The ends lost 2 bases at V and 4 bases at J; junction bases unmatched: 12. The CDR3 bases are TGTGCCAGTAGTATATGGGGAGCCGGGACAGGGCTTAATCAGCCCCAGCATTTT. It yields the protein CASSIWGAGTGLNQPQHF.

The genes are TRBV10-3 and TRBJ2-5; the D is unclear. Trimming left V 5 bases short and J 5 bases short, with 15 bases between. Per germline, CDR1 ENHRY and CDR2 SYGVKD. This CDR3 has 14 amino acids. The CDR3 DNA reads TGTGCCATCAGTCCCTATCCCGGCCGGGAGACCCAGTACTTC. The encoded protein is CAISPYPGRETQYF.

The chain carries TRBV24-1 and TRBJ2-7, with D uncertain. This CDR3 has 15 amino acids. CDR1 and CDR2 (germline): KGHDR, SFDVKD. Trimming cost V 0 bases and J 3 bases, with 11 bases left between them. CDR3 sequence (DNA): TGTGCCACCAGTGATTTGCGCCTAGACTTCTACGAGCAGTACTTC. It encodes CATSDLRLDFYEQYF.

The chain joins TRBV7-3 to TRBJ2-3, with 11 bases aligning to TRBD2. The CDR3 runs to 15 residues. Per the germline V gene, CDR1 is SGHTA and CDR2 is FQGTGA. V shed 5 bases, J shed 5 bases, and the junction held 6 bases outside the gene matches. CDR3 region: CASSQGLAVRDTQYF. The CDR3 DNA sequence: TGTGCCAGCAGCCAGGGACTAGCGGTGAGAGATACGCAGTATTTT.

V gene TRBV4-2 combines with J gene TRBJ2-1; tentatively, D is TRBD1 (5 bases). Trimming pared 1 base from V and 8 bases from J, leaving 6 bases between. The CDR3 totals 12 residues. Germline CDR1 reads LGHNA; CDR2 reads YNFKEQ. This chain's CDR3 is CASSQGRDEQFF. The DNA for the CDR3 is TGTGCCAGCAGCCAAGGCAGGGATGAGCAGTTCTTC.

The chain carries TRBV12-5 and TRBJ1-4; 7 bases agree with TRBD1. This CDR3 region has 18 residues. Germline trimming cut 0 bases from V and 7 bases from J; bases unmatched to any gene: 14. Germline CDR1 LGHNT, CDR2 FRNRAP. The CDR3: CASGLVLWGDSRSEKLFF. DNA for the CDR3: TGTGCTAGTGGTTTGGTCCTCTGGGGGGACAGTCGCAGTGAAAAACTGTTTTTT.

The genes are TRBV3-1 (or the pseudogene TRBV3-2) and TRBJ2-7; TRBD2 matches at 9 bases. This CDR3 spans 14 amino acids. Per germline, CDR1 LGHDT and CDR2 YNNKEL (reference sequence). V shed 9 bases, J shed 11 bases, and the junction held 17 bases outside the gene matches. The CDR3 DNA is TGTGCCAGTAGTAGCGGGGGTGGCGGGTCGTCGGAGTACTTC. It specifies CASSSGGGGSSEYF.

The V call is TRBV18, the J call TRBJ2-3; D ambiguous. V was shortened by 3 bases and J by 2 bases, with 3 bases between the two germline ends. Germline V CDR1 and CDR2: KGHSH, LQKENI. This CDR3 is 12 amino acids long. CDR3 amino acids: CASSPPTDTQYF. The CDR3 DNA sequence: TGTGCCAGCTCACCGCCCACAGATACGCAGTATTTT.

CDR3 residues: CASSLGGTGTSGRASEQYF. The CDR3 DNA follows: TGTGCCAGCAGCTTGGGCGGGACCGGGACTAGCGGGAGGGCCAGCGAGCAGTACTTC. This chain joins TRBV7-9 and TRBJ2-7; 16 positions match TRBD2. Trimming took 3 bases from V and 6 from J; bases not matched to a gene: 14. This CDR3 is built from 19 residues. From germline, CDR1 is SEHNR and CDR2 FQNEAQ (reference sequence).

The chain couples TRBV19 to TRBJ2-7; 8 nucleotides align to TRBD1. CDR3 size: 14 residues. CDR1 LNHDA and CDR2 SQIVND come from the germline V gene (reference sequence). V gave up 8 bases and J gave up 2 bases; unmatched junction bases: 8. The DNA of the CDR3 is TGTGCCAGTGGAGAGGACAGGGACCCCTACGAGCAGTACTTC. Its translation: CASGEDRDPYEQYF.

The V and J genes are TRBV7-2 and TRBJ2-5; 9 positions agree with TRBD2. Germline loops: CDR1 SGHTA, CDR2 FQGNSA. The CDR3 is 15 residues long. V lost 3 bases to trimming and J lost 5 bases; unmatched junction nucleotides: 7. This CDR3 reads CASSFPGLATETQYF. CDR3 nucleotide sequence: TGTGCCAGCAGCTTCCCGGGACTAGCCACGGAGACCCAGTACTTC.

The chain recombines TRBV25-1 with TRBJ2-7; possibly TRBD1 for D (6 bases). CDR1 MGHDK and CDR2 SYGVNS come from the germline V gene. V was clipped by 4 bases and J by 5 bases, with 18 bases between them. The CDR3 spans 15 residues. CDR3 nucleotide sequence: TGTGCCAGCAGTGCTTGGGCAGGGGTTACCCACGAGCAGTACTTC. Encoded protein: CASSAWAGVTHEQYF.